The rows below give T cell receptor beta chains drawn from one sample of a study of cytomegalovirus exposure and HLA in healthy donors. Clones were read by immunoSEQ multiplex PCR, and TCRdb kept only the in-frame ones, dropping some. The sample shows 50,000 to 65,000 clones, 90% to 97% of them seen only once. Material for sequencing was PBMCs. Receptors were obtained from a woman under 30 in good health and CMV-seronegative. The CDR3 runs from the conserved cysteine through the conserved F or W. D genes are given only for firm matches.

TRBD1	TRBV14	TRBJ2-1	CASRRQGALDEQFF
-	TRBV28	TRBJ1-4	CASSFTRGGGTNEKLFF
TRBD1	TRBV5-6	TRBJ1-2	CASSLEWDRDYGYTF
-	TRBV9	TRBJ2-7	CASSVDGGMTYEQYF
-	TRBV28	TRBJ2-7	CASSEGGTSSYEQYF
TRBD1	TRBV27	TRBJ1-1	CASSTKTGTTEAFF
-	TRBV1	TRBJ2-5	CTSLASGVRWETQYF
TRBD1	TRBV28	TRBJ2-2	CASRTGAGGNTGELFF
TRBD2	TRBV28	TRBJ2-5	CASSLREADPGTQYF
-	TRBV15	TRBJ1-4	CATTKGLGNEKLFF
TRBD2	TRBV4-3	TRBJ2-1	CASSQEGGGSYNEQFF
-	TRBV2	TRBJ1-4	CASSADSRNEKLFF
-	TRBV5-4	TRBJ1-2	CASSLARAGVVYGYTF
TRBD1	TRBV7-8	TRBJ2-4	CAVQGVQNIQYF
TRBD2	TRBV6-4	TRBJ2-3	CASSRLAGGLTDTQYF
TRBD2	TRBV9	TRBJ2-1	CASSAPTSGGASYNEQFF
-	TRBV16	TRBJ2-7	CASSPPGLTYEQYF
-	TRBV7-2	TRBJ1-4	CASSLGWGPRGSNEKLFF
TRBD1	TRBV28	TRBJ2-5	CASREGARETQYF
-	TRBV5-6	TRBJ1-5	CASSTGWGFRQPQHF
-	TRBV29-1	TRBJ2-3	CSVGLGQGPDTQYF
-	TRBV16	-	CASSQDYEQYF
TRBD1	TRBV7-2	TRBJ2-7	CASSLGWTGTYEQYF